The clone carrying this T cell receptor beta chain was detected ten times or more. Its antigen is undetermined. The data belong to a study of T cells in Graves' hyperthyroidism and ophthalmopathy. General study findings and limits: Stable hyperthyroidism was told apart from ophthalmopathy by a model built on 13 V-J features. A median around 6.4 months before onset, the model predicted ophthalmopathy.

Trimming took 5 bases from V and 2 from J; bases not matched to a gene: 17. The CDR3 length is 18 residues. Germline CDR1 is DFQATT and CDR2 is SNEGSKA (reference sequence). Researchers defined stable Graves' hyperthyroidism as no ophthalmopathy progression within 18 months. Regions amplified from RNA transcripts were the TCR beta CDR3 regions. Using the HTBI primer set, a first-round RT-PCR was run on the TCR CDR3. TCRdb redid the calling of the multiplex PCR reads with MiXCR, one entry per CDR3 protein. The sample shows some 350,000 distinct CDR3 sequences, about 18% of them seen only once. The clonotype originates from a woman between 18 and 30 years old with Graves' hyperthyroidism. Sequencing was carried out using blood. The gene calls are TRBV20-1 and TRBJ1-5, with 8 bases that match TRBD1. CDR3 nucleotide sequence: TGCAGTGCTTCTACGGGACAGGCAAAAACAGGGGGCAATCAGCCCCAGCATTTT. It is translated as CSASTGQAKTGGNQPQHF.